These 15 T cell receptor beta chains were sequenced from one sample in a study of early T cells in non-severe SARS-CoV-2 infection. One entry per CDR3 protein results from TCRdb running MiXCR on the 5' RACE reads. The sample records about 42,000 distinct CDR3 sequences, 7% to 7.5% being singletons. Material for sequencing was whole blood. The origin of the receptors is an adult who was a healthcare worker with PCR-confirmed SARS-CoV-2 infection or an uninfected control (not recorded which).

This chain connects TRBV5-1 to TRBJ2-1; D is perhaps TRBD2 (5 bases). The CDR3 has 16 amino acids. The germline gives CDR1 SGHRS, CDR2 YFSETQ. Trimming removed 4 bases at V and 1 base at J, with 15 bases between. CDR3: CASSQVGVGSYNEQFF. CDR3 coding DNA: TGCGCCAGCAGCCAAGTCGGGGTCGGGTCCTACAATGAGCAGTTCTTC.

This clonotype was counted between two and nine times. Written as DNA, the CDR3 is TGTGCCAGCAGCTCGGGAGCCCCCTACGAGCAGTACTTC. Its protein is CASSSGAPYEQYF. This chain joins TRBV7-9 and TRBJ2-7, with a tentative D call TRBD2 (6 bases). The CDR3 has 13 amino acids. Trimming left V 4 bases short and J 2 bases short, with 9 bases between. Per the germline V gene, CDR1 is SEHNR and CDR2 is FQNEAQ (reference sequence).

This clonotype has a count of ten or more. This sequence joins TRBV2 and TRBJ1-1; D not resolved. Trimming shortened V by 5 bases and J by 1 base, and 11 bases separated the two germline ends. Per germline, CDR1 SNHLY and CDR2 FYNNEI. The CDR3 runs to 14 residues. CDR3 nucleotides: TGTGCCAGCAGTTCCATAGTGAGGAACACTGAAGCTTTCTTT. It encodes CASSSIVRNTEAFF.

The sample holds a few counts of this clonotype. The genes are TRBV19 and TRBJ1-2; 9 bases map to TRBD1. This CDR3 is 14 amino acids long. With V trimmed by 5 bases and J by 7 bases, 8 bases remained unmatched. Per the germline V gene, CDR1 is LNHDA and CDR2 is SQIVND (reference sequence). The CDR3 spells CASSAQGARSGYTF. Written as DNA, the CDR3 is TGTGCCAGTAGTGCACAGGGGGCCCGTTCTGGCTACACCTTC.

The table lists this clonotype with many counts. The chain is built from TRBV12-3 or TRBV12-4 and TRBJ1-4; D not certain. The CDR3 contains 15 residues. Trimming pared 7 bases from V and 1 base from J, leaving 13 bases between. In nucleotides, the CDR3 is TGTGCCAGCACCCAATTCTCCTTAACTAATGAAAAACTGTTTTTT. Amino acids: CASTQFSLTNEKLFF.

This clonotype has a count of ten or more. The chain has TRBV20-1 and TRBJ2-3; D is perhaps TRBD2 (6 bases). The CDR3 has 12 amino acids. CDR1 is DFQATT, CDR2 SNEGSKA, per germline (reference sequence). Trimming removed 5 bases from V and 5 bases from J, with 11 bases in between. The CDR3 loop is CSAGLSGDTQYF. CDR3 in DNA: TGCAGTGCTGGCCTTAGCGGAGATACGCAGTATTTT.

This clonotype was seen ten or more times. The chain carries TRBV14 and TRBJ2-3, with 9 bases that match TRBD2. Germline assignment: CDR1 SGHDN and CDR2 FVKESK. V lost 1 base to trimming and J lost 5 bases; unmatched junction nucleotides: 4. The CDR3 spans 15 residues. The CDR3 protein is CASSQVAGEKDTQYF. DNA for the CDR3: TGTGCCAGCAGCCAAGTAGCGGGGGAGAAAGATACGCAGTATTTT.

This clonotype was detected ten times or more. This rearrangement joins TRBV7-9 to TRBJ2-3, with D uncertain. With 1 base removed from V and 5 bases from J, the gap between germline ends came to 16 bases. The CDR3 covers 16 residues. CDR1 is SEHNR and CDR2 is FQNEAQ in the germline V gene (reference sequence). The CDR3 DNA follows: TGTGCCAGCAGCTTAGTGGCAGCAACCTTCCTAGATACGCAGTATTTT. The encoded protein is CASSLVAATFLDTQYF.

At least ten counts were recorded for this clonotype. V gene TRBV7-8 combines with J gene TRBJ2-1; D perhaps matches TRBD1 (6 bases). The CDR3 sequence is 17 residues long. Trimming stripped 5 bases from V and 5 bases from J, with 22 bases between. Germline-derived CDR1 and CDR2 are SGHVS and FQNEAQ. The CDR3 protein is CASSPRVWQGLDNEQFF. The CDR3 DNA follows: TGTGCCAGCAGCCCGAGAGTTTGGCAGGGGTTGGACAATGAGCAGTTCTTC.

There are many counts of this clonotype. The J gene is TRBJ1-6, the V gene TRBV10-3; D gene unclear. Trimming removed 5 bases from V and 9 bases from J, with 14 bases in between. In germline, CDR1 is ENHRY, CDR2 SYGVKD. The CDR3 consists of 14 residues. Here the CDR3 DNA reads TGTGCCATCAGTCCGGGTTTAGACGGTTCACCCCTCCACTTT. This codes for CAISPGLDGSPLHF.

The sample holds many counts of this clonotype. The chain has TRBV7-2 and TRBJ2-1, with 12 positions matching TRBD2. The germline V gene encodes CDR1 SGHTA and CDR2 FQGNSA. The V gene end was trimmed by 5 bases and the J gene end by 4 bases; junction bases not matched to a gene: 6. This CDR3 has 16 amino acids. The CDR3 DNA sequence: TGTGCCAGCAGCCCCGTAGGACTAGCGGGGTACAATGAGCAGTTCTTC. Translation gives CASSPVGLAGYNEQFF.

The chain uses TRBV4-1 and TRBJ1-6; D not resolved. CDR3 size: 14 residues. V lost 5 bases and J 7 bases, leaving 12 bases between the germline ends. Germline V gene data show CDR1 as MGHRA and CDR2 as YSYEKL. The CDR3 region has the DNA TGCGCCAGCAGCTTGCAGTGGGGAAATTCACCCCTCCACTTT. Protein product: CASSLQWGNSPLHF.

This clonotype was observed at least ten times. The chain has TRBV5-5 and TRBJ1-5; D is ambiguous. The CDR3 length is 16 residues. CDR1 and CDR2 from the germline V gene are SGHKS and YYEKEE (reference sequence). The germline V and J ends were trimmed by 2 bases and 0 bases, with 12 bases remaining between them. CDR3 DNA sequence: TGTGCCAGCAGCTTAGCAGGATGGAATAGCAATCAGCCCCAGCATTTT. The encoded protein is CASSLAGWNSNQPQHF.

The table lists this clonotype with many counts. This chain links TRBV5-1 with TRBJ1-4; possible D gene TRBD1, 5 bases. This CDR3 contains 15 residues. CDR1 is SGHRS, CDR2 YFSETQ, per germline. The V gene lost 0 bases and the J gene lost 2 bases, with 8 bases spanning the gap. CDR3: CASSLAGGTNEKLFF. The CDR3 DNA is TGCGCCAGCAGCTTGGCGGGGGGGACTAATGAAAAACTGTTTTTT.

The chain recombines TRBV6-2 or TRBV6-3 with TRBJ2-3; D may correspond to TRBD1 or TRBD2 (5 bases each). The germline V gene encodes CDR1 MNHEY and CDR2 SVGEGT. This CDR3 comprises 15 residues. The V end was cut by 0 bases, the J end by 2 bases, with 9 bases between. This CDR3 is CASSYSGTDTDTQYF. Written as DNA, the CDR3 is TGTGCCAGCAGTTACTCGGGGACCGACACAGATACGCAGTATTTT.